This T cell receptor (beta chain) appears in the sequencing data of a study of cytomegalovirus exposure and HLA in healthy donors. This clone was detected a few times. PCR employed 60 Vbeta and 13 Jbeta primers. Using immunoSEQ multiplex PCR, the repertoire was profiled, and TCRdb retains in-frame clones only, with some absent. This repertoire shows 150,000 to 200,000 clones, around four fifths found once; its top ten account for around 1.5%. J was trimmed by 7 bases and V by 1 base; bases with no gene match: 8. Germline CDR1 reads SGHVS; CDR2 reads FNYEAQ. The CDR3 is 16 amino acids. The source material was PBMCs. The clonotype was recovered from a woman aged 25-40 years in good health and CMV-seronegative. The V gene is TRBV7-6, the J gene TRBJ1-1; 11 bases match TRBD1. The chain's CDR3 is CASSLVSMGQGDEAFF. The CDR3 DNA sequence: TGTGCCAGCAGCTTAGTTAGTATGGGACAGGGGGATGAAGCTTTCTTT.